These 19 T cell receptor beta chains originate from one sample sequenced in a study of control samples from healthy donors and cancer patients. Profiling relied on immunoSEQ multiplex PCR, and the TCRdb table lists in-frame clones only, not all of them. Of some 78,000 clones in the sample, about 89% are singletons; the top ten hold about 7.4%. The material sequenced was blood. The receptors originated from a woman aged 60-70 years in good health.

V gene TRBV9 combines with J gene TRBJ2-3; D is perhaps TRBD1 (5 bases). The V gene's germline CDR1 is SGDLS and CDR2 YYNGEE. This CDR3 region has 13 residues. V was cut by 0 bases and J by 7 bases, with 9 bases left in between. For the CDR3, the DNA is TGTGCCAGCAGCGTAGAAGCAGGGCATACGCAGTATTTT. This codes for CASSVEAGHTQYF.

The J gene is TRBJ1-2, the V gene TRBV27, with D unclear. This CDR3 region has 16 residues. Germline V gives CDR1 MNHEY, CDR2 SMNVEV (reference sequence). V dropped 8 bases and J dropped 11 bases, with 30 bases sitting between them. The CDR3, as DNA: TGTGCCAGCCTGCCAAAATTACCCGAGACGGGCGACAAGTACACCTTC. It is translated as CASLPKLPETGDKYTF.

CDR3 coding DNA: TGTGCCAGCAGCCAAGGAGGAGCTACCTACGAGCAGTACTTC. Translated, it gives CASSQGGATYEQYF. V usage is TRBV4-2 and J usage is TRBJ2-7; D is unclear. This CDR3 is built from 14 residues. CDR1 is LGHNA and CDR2 is YNFKEQ in the germline V gene. The V end lost 1 base, the J end lost 2 bases, and 9 bases lay between the germline ends.

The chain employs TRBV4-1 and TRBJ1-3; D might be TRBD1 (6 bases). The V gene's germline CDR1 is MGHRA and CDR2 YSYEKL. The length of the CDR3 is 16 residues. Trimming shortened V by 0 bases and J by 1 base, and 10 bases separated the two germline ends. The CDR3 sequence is CASSQEWRGSGNTIYF. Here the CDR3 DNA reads TGCGCCAGCAGCCAAGAATGGAGGGGGTCTGGAAACACCATATATTTT.

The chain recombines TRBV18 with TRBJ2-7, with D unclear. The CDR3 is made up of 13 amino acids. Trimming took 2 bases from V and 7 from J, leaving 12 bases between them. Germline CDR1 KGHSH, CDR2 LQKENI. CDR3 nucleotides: TGTGCCAGCTCACCAAGACTGGATGATGAGCAGTACTTC. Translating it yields CASSPRLDDEQYF. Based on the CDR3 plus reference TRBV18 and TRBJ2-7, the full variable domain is NAGVMQNPRHLVRRRGQEARLRCSPMKGHSHVYWYRQLPEEGLKFMVYLQKENIIDESGMPKERFSAEFPKEGPSILRIQQVVRGDSAAYFCASSPRLDDEQYFGPGTRLTVT.

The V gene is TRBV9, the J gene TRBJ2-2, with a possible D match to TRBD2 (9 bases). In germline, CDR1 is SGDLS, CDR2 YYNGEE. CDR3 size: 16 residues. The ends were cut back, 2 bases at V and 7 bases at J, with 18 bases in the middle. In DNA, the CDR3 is TGTGCCAGCAGCGTCAGGGGGCGGGAGGGCGGCGGGGAGCTGTTTTTT. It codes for CASSVRGREGGGELFF.

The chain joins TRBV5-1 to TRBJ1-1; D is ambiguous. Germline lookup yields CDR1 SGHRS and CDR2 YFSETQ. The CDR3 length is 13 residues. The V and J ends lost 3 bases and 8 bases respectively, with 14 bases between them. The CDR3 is CASSSLNGQEAFF. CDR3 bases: TGCGCCAGCAGCTCCCTGAACGGGCAGGAAGCTTTCTTT.

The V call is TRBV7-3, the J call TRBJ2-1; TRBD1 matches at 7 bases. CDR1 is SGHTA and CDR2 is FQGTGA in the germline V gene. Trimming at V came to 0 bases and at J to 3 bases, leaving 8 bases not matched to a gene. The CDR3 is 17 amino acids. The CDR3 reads CASSLTRGTASYNEQFF. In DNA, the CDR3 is TGTGCCAGCAGCTTAACAAGGGGGACAGCTAGCTACAATGAGCAGTTCTTC.

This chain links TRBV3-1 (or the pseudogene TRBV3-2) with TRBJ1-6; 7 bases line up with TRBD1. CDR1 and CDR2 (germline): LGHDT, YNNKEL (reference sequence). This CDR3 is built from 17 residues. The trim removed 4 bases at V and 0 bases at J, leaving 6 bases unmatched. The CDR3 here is CASSLGTARSYNSPLHF. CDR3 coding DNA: TGTGCCAGCAGCCTCGGGACAGCCCGCTCCTATAATTCACCCCTCCACTTT.

The CDR3 coding sequence is TGTGCCAGCAGCTGGGACAGGGGAGGCACTGAAGCTTTCTTT. This sequence encodes CASSWDRGGTEAFF. The chain links TRBV7-8 to TRBJ1-1; 10 bases are shared with TRBD1. This CDR3 has 14 residues. CDR1 and CDR2 from the germline V gene are SGHVS and FQNEAQ. The J segment lost 4 bases and the V segment lost 4 bases, leaving 3 bases of the junction unmatched.

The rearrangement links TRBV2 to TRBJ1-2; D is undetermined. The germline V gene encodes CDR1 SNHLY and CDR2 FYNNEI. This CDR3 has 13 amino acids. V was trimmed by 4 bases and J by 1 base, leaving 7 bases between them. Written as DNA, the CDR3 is TGTGCCAGCAGTGCAGGCATTAACTATGGCTACACCTTC. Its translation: CASSAGINYGYTF.

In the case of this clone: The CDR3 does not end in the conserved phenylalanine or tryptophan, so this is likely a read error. The CDR3 nucleotides read TGTGCCAGCAGCAAAGGACAGGGGTTTTTCACAACTAATGAAAAACTGTTTCTT. It specifies CASSKGQGFFTTNEKLFL. The chain couples TRBV6-2 or TRBV6-3 to TRBJ1-4, with 9 bases lining up with TRBD1. The germline CDR1 and CDR2 sequences are MNHEY and SVGEGT. This CDR3 has 18 amino acids. With V trimmed by 6 bases and J by 0 bases, 11 bases remained unmatched.

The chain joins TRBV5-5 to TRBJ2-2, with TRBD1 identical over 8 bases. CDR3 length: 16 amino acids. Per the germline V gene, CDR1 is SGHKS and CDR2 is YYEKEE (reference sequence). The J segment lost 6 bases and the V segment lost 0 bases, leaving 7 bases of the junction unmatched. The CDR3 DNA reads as TGTGCCAGCAGCTTGGCCCCAGGGGGCCAAGCCGGGGAGCTGTTTTTT. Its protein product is CASSLAPGGQAGELFF.

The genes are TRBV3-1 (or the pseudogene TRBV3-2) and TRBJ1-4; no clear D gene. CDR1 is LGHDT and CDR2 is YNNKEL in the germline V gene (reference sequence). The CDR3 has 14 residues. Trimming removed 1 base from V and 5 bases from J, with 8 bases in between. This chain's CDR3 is CASSQVQINEKLFF. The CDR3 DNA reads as TGTGCCAGCAGCCAAGTACAGATCAATGAAAAACTGTTTTTT.

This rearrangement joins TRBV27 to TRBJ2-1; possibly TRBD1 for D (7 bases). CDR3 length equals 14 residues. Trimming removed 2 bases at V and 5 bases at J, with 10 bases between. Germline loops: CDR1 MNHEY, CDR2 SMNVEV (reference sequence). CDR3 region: CASSLQGGNNEQFF. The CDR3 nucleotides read TGTGCCAGCAGTTTACAGGGGGGAAACAATGAGCAGTTCTTC.

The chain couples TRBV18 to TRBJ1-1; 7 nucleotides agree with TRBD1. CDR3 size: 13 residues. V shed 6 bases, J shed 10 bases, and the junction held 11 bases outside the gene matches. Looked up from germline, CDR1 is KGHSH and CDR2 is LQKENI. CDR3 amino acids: CASSRGQDEGAFF. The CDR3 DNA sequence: TGTGCCAGCTCCCGCGGACAGGACGAGGGAGCTTTCTTT.

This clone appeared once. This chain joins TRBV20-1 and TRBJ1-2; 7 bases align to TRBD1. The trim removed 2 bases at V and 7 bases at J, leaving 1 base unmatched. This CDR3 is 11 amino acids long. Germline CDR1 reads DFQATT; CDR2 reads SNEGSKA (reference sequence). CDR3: CSARTGAGYTF. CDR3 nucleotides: TGCAGTGCTAGAACAGGGGCTGGCTACACCTTC.

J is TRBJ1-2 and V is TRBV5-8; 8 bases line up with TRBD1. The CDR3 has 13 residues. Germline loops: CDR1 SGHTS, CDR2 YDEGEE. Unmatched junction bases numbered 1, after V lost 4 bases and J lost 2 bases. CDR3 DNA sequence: TGTGCCAGCAGCCGGACAGGGAACTATGGCTACACCTTC. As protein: CASSRTGNYGYTF.

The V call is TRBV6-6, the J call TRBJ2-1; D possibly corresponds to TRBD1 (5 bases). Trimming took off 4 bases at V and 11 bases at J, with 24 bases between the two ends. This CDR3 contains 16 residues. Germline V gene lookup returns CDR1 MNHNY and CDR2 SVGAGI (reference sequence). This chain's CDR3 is CASSSSRVGANRKQFF. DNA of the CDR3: TGTGCCAGCAGTTCCAGCCGAGTTGGGGCGAACAGAAAGCAGTTCTTC.